These 19 T cell receptor beta chains were all obtained from the same sample, sequenced in a study of monozygotic twins with inflammatory bowel disease. From its re-call of the 5' RACE reads, TCRdb lists each CDR3 protein once, without DNA. The listing records 200,000 to 250,000 distinct CDR3 sequences. The source material was blood. The receptors were gathered from a human donor with ulcerative colitis or Crohn's disease, or a healthy co-twin of an affected twin (not recorded which).

The chain is built from TRBV3-1 and TRBJ2-2. The CDR3 has 14 residues. Per germline, CDR1 LGHDT and CDR2 YNNKEL (reference sequence). CDR3 residues: CASSQLANTGELFF.

The rearrangement links TRBV11-1 to TRBJ2-1; the D call from TCRdb, TRBD2, cannot be confirmed without DNA. This CDR3 is 19 amino acids long. In germline, CDR1 is SGHAT, CDR2 FQDESV (reference sequence). The CDR3 region is CASSFLGLGDSSSYNEQFF.

The CDR3: CSAHGTEKNTEAFF. The chain has TRBV20-1 and TRBJ1-1; TCRdb's D call of TRBD1 is untestable without DNA. Germline-derived CDR1 and CDR2 are DFQATT and SNEGSKA (reference sequence). CDR3 length: 14 amino acids.

This rearrangement joins TRBV6-2 or TRBV6-3 to TRBJ2-1; there is no DNA to check the TCRdb D call of TRBD2. This CDR3 has 16 residues. Germline CDR1 reads MNHEY; CDR2 reads SVGEGT. CDR3 region: CASSKLRGSLYNEQFF.

The chain recombines TRBV7-3 with TRBJ2-2; TCRdb's D call of TRBD2 is untestable without DNA. Germline values: CDR1 SGHTA, CDR2 FQGTGA. There are 17 residues in the CDR3. CDR3 sequence reads: CASSLTGGGLNTGELFF. Full variable domain (rest looked up from reference TRBV7-3 and TRBJ2-2): GAGVSQTPSNKVTEKGKYVELRCDPISGHTALYWYRQSLGQGPEFLIYFQGTGAADDSGLPNDRFFAVRPEGSVSTLKIQRTERGDSAVYLCASSLTGGGLNTGELFFGEGSRLTVL.

The chain carries TRBV24-1 and TRBJ2-1; there is no DNA to check the TCRdb D call of TRBD1. CDR3 length: 20 residues. Germline-derived CDR1 and CDR2 are KGHDR and SFDVKD. CDR3: CATSIPVGGTSKIHYNEQFF.

This chain joins TRBV5-1 and TRBJ2-2; lacking DNA, the TRBD2 call made by TCRdb goes unchecked. The CDR3 consists of 16 residues. CDR1 is SGHRS, CDR2 YFSETQ, per germline. The CDR3 loop reads CASSLRGTYETGELFF.

This rearrangement joins TRBV12-3 or TRBV12-4 to TRBJ1-3; TCRdb proposes TRBD1, but this gene call is untestable without DNA. The CDR3 is made up of 14 amino acids. CDR3 loop: CASNTGFPGNTIYF.

The chain carries TRBV5-4 and TRBJ2-6. The CDR3 is made up of 16 amino acids. Germline V gene sequence: CDR1 SGHNT, CDR2 YYREEE (reference sequence). CDR3 in amino acids: CASSSKTSSGANVLTF.

The CDR3 protein is CASSLTGRAQPQHF. This chain connects TRBV12-3 or TRBV12-4 to TRBJ1-5; with no DNA, the TCRdb D assignment of TRBD1 cannot be verified. The CDR3 spans 14 residues.

The rearrangement uses TRBV20-1 and TRBJ1-2. CDR3 length: 13 amino acids. Germline V gene data show CDR1 as DFQATT and CDR2 as SNEGSKA (reference sequence). CDR3 residues: CSARQATNYGYTF.

This chain links TRBV4-1 with TRBJ2-7; TCRdb selects TRBD1, and the lack of DNA leaves this call unchecked. The CDR3 spans 16 residues. CDR1 is MGHRA and CDR2 is YSYEKL in the germline V gene. This CDR3 is CASRPIDRGPFYEQYF.

CDR3 region: CATSRTDRKVADTQYF. V and J are TRBV15 and TRBJ2-3. CDR3 length equals 16 residues. Germline CDR1 is LNHNV and CDR2 is YYDKDF (reference sequence).

The chain links TRBV5-1 to TRBJ1-3; the TCRdb call, TRBD1, lacks DNA for checking. The germline V gene encodes CDR1 SGHRS and CDR2 YFSETQ. The CDR3 length is 15 residues. CDR3: CASSLTTGNGNTIYF.

This chain uses TRBV24-1 with TRBJ1-2. The CDR3 is 14 residues long. Per the germline V gene, CDR1 is KGHDR and CDR2 is SFDVKD. CDR3 protein: CATSDWKEGNGYTF.

This chain connects TRBV20-1 to TRBJ1-4; the D call from TCRdb, TRBD1, cannot be confirmed without DNA. CDR3 size: 14 residues. Germline V lookup: CDR1 DFQATT, CDR2 SNEGSKA (reference sequence). CDR3 amino acids: CSASRMGGAEKLFF.

The chain uses TRBV7-2 and TRBJ1-2; TCRdb reports TRBD1, a call that lacks DNA to check it against. Germline V CDR1 and CDR2: SGHTA, FQGNSA. The CDR3 runs to 14 residues. The CDR3 protein is CASSFPGPNYGYTF.

V usage is TRBV9 and J usage is TRBJ2-2; the TRBD2 assignment by TCRdb is unverifiable without DNA. Germline V gene sequence: CDR1 SGDLS, CDR2 YYNGEE. The CDR3 totals 16 residues. The CDR3: CASSPIAGTSVGELFF.

This chain joins TRBV20-1 and TRBJ2-7; with no DNA, the TCRdb D assignment of TRBD2 cannot be verified. Germline loops: CDR1 DFQATT, CDR2 SNEGSKA (reference sequence). The CDR3 sequence is 13 residues long. This CDR3 is CSASSGYSSEQYF.